This is a list of T cell receptor beta chains from one sample in a study of T cells in Graves' hyperthyroidism and ophthalmopathy. TCRdb analysed the multiplex PCR reads with MiXCR anew, one entry per CDR3 protein. The data show approximately 720,000 distinct CDR3 sequences, around 20% seen once. Sequencing was performed on blood. The source is a woman aged 50 to 60 with Graves' hyperthyroidism that later progressed to Graves' ophthalmopathy. Both conserved end residues are part of each CDR3. D genes are given only for firm matches. Where a row states a size, it is once, few, many or the class of an expanded clone; other rows omit it.

D gene: .; V gene: TRBV5-1; clone size: .; J gene: TRBJ2-1; CDR3 protein: CANSSPNSVGSSYNEQFF; CDR3 DNA: TGTGCCAACAGCTCTCCCAACTCGGTGGGTAGCTCCTACAATGAGCAGTTCTTC
D gene: TRBD2; V gene: TRBV7-9; clone size: .; J gene: TRBJ2-1; CDR3 protein: CASSLDGGGAVNEQFF; CDR3 DNA: TGTGCCAGCAGCTTAGACGGCGGGGGGGCGGTCAATGAGCAGTTCTTC
D gene: .; V gene: TRBV7-2; clone size: .; J gene: TRBJ1-3; CDR3 protein: CASSVSGGEPNTIYF; CDR3 DNA: TGTGCCAGCAGCGTCAGCGGAGGGGAGCCCAACACCATATATTTT
D gene: .; V gene: TRBV6-2/TRBV6-3; clone size: .; J gene: TRBJ2-3; CDR3 protein: CASSPLVYTTDTQYF; CDR3 DNA: TGTGCCAGCAGTCCCCTTGTTTATACCACAGATACGCAGTATTTT
D gene: .; V gene: TRBV20-1; clone size: .; J gene: TRBJ2-7; CDR3 protein: CSARMPYEQYF; CDR3 DNA: TGCAGTGCTAGAATGCCCTACGAGCAGTACTTC
D gene: TRBD2; V gene: TRBV14; clone size: few; J gene: TRBJ2-3; CDR3 protein: CASSQGGLATDTQYF; CDR3 DNA: TGTGCCAGCAGCCAAGGGGGACTAGCTACAGATACGCAGTATTTT
D gene: .; V gene: TRBV12-3/TRBV12-4; clone size: few; J gene: TRBJ2-5; CDR3 protein: CATKQGGETQYF; CDR3 DNA: TGTGCCACCAAACAGGGTGGCGAGACCCAGTACTTC
D gene: .; V gene: TRBV12-5; clone size: .; J gene: TRBJ1-2; CDR3 protein: CASGVGGVYGYTF; CDR3 DNA: TGTGCTAGCGGGGTCGGGGGCGTCTATGGCTACACCTTC
D gene: TRBD1; V gene: TRBV5-8; clone size: many; J gene: TRBJ1-2; CDR3 protein: CASSSVTGIDYGYTF; CDR3 DNA: TGTGCCAGCAGCTCAGTGACAGGGATCGACTATGGCTACACCTTC
D gene: .; V gene: TRBV3-1; clone size: many; J gene: TRBJ2-1; CDR3 protein: CASSQDLVGSRSNEQFF; CDR3 DNA: TGTGCCAGCAGCCAAGATCTTGTGGGGAGCAGATCCAATGAGCAGTTCTTC
D gene: .; V gene: TRBV10-3; clone size: few; J gene: TRBJ1-2; CDR3 protein: CAISEPTGKRNYGYTF; CDR3 DNA: TGTGCCATCAGTGAACCAACAGGGAAAAGGAACTATGGCTACACCTTC
D gene: .; V gene: TRBV27; clone size: once; J gene: TRBJ1-5; CDR3 protein: CASSLFRGRAGNQPQHF; CDR3 DNA: .
D gene: .; V gene: TRBV3-1; clone size: many; J gene: TRBJ2-3; CDR3 protein: CASSQEVSQYF; CDR3 DNA: TGTGCCAGCAGCCAAGAGGTCTCGCAGTATTTT
D gene: .; V gene: TRBV20-1; clone size: many; J gene: TRBJ1-4; CDR3 protein: CSARDRRTNEKLFF; CDR3 DNA: TGCAGTGCTAGGGACCGACGAACCAATGAAAAACTGTTTTTT
D gene: .; V gene: TRBV20-1; clone size: .; J gene: TRBJ1-2; CDR3 protein: CSARELGPTLNYGYAF; CDR3 DNA: TGCAGTGCCCGAGAGCTGGGACCCACGCTTAACTATGGCTACGCCTTC
D gene: .; V gene: TRBV7-8; clone size: few; J gene: TRBJ2-3; CDR3 protein: CASSSLGVGTDTQYF; CDR3 DNA: TGTGCCAGCAGCTCACTGGGGGTGGGGACAGATACGCAGTATTTT
D gene: .; V gene: TRBV10-3; clone size: many; J gene: TRBJ1-1; CDR3 protein: CAIRPGTVNTEAFF; CDR3 DNA: TGTGCCATCAGACCCGGGACGGTGAACACTGAAGCTTTCTTT
D gene: TRBD2; V gene: TRBV28; clone size: many; J gene: TRBJ2-7; CDR3 protein: CASSNGGGHYEQYF; CDR3 DNA: TGTGCCAGCAGCAACGGGGGGGGGCACTACGAGCAGTACTTC
D gene: .; V gene: TRBV16; clone size: .; J gene: TRBJ1-2; CDR3 protein: CASSRADLYGYTF; CDR3 DNA: TGTGCCAGCAGCCGAGCAGATCTTTATGGCTACACCTTC
D gene: TRBD2; V gene: TRBV20-1; clone size: few; J gene: TRBJ2-3; CDR3 protein: CSARALAGGRTDTQYF; CDR3 DNA: TGCAGTGCTAGGGCCCTAGCGGGGGGGCGGACAGATACGCAGTATTTT
D gene: TRBD1; V gene: TRBV3-1; clone size: .; J gene: TRBJ1-3; CDR3 protein: CASSLRGGLSGNTIYF; CDR3 DNA: TGTGCCAGCAGCCTCCGAGGGGGCCTCTCTGGAAACACCATATATTTT
D gene: .; V gene: TRBV11-2; clone size: many; J gene: TRBJ2-3; CDR3 protein: CASSPFFVRGPRDTQYF; CDR3 DNA: TGTGCCAGCAGCCCCTTTTTTGTCAGGGGCCCCCGTGATACGCAGTATTTT
D gene: TRBD1; V gene: TRBV3-1; clone size: many; J gene: TRBJ2-3; CDR3 protein: CASSGTASGTDTQYF; CDR3 DNA: TGTGCCAGCAGTGGGACAGCTTCCGGCACAGATACGCAGTATTTT
D gene: .; V gene: TRBV5-8; clone size: many; J gene: TRBJ2-1; CDR3 protein: CASSLDLVLGVASYNEQFF; CDR3 DNA: TGTGCCAGCAGCTTGGATCTCGTTTTGGGGGTTGCCTCCTACAATGAGCAGTTCTTC
D gene: .; V gene: TRBV30; clone size: many; J gene: TRBJ1-1; CDR3 protein: CAWSFQSDTEAFF; CDR3 DNA: TGTGCCTGGAGTTTCCAATCGGACACTGAAGCTTTCTTT
D gene: .; V gene: TRBV9; clone size: many; J gene: TRBJ1-1; CDR3 protein: CASSVTVNTEAFF; CDR3 DNA: TGTGCCAGCAGTGTGACGGTGAACACTGAAGCTTTCTTT
D gene: .; V gene: TRBV7-2; clone size: .; J gene: TRBJ2-3; CDR3 protein: CASSIRGYF; CDR3 DNA: TGTGCCAGCAGCATCAGGGGGTATTTT
D gene: .; V gene: TRBV5-1; clone size: .; J gene: TRBJ1-4; CDR3 protein: CASSPGQPEKLFF; CDR3 DNA: TGCGCCAGCAGCCCTGGACAGCCGGAAAAACTGTTTTTT
D gene: .; V gene: TRBV14; clone size: few; J gene: TRBJ2-5; CDR3 protein: CASSQDPPRWGLETQYF; CDR3 DNA: TGTGCCAGCAGCCAAGACCCGCCGCGCTGGGGCTTAGAGACCCAGTACTTC
D gene: .; V gene: TRBV3-1; clone size: many; J gene: TRBJ2-5; CDR3 protein: CASKLKGGQETQYF; CDR3 DNA: TGTGCCAGCAAACTTAAGGGCGGACAAGAGACCCAGTACTTC
D gene: .; V gene: TRBV6-5; clone size: .; J gene: TRBJ2-7; CDR3 protein: CASSYGGPSYEQYF; CDR3 DNA: TGTGCCAGCAGTTACGGGGGGCCCTCTTACGAGCAGTACTTC
D gene: .; V gene: TRBV2; clone size: many; J gene: TRBJ2-6; CDR3 protein: CASSERSGSDFLTF; CDR3 DNA: TGTGCCAGCAGTGAACGGTCGGGCTCTGATTTCCTGACTTTC
D gene: .; V gene: TRBV30; clone size: once; J gene: TRBJ1-1; CDR3 protein: CALTRGNTEAFF; CDR3 DNA: TGTGCCTTGACTAGAGGGAACACTGAAGCTTTCTTT
D gene: .; V gene: TRBV6-1; clone size: many; J gene: TRBJ1-1; CDR3 protein: CATRRSRTSMNTEAFF; CDR3 DNA: TGTGCCACCCGGCGAAGCCGAACTTCCATGAACACTGAAGCTTTCTTT
D gene: .; V gene: TRBV4-1; clone size: .; J gene: TRBJ2-3; CDR3 protein: CASSQAAAVGFTDTQYF; CDR3 DNA: TGCGCCAGCAGCCAGGCCGCGGCAGTCGGATTCACAGATACGCAGTATTTT
D gene: .; V gene: TRBV3-1; clone size: few; J gene: TRBJ2-7; CDR3 protein: CASSQVLRGYEQYF; CDR3 DNA: TGTGCCAGCAGCCAAGTGCTCAGGGGATACGAGCAGTACTTC
D gene: TRBD1; V gene: TRBV5-1; clone size: many; J gene: TRBJ1-4; CDR3 protein: CASQNRGQLNEKLFF; CDR3 DNA: TGCGCCAGTCAGAACCGGGGACAGCTTAATGAAAAACTGTTTTTT
D gene: TRBD1; V gene: TRBV20-1; clone size: .; J gene: TRBJ2-4; CDR3 protein: CSASSTGGIQYF; CDR3 DNA: TGCAGTGCTAGCTCCACAGGGGGCATTCAGTACTTC
D gene: .; V gene: TRBV3-1; clone size: many; J gene: TRBJ1-1; CDR3 protein: CASSQASRGMNTEAFF; CDR3 DNA: TGTGCCAGCAGCCAAGCCTCCAGGGGCATGAACACTGAAGCTTTCTTT
D gene: TRBD2; V gene: TRBV27; clone size: .; J gene: TRBJ2-5; CDR3 protein: CASSTSGGVTTETQYF; CDR3 DNA: TGTGCCAGCAGTACTAGCGGGGGAGTAACCACAGAGACCCAGTACTTC
D gene: .; V gene: TRBV12-3/TRBV12-4; clone size: many; J gene: TRBJ1-2; CDR3 protein: CASTNHTYGYTF; CDR3 DNA: TGTGCCAGCACAAATCATACCTATGGCTACACCTTC
D gene: TRBD1; V gene: TRBV19; clone size: .; J gene: TRBJ1-2; CDR3 protein: CASSKGTANYGYTF; CDR3 DNA: TGTGCCAGTAGTAAAGGGACAGCTAACTATGGCTACACCTTC
D gene: .; V gene: TRBV12-5; clone size: many; J gene: TRBJ2-5; CDR3 protein: CASGLVEETQYF; CDR3 DNA: TGTGCTAGTGGTTTGGTAGAAGAGACCCAGTACTTC
D gene: TRBD1; V gene: TRBV3-1; clone size: few; J gene: TRBJ1-5; CDR3 protein: CASSPGTGEGQPQHF; CDR3 DNA: TGTGCCAGCAGCCCTGGGACAGGGGAAGGACAGCCCCAGCATTTT
D gene: .; V gene: TRBV18; clone size: few; J gene: TRBJ2-2; CDR3 protein: CASSPFAGGSGELFF; CDR3 DNA: TGTGCCAGCTCACCGTTCGCTGGGGGATCCGGGGAGCTGTTTTTT
D gene: .; V gene: TRBV27; clone size: .; J gene: TRBJ1-2; CDR3 protein: CASSLWAAGYGYTF; CDR3 DNA: TGTGCCAGCAGTTTATGGGCAGCGGGCTATGGCTACACCTTC
D gene: .; V gene: TRBV19; clone size: .; J gene: TRBJ1-5; CDR3 protein: CASMIYQGRQPQHF; CDR3 DNA: TGTGCCAGTATGATATATCAGGGGCGTCAGCCCCAGCATTTT
D gene: .; V gene: TRBV7-9; clone size: few; J gene: TRBJ2-7; CDR3 protein: CASTLLPDTYEQYF; CDR3 DNA: TGTGCCAGCACCCTCCTCCCGGACACTTACGAGCAGTACTTC
D gene: TRBD1; V gene: TRBV6-1; clone size: many; J gene: TRBJ2-7; CDR3 protein: CASSHRTGREQYF; CDR3 DNA: TGTGCCAGCAGCCATCGGACAGGGCGAGAGCAGTACTTC
D gene: .; V gene: TRBV18; clone size: many; J gene: TRBJ2-7; CDR3 protein: CASSPPSQDHEQYF; CDR3 DNA: TGTGCCAGCTCACCACCCTCGCAGGACCACGAGCAGTACTTC
D gene: .; V gene: TRBV25-1; clone size: .; J gene: TRBJ2-5; CDR3 protein: CASSEGGSETQYF; CDR3 DNA: TGTGCCAGCAGTGAAGGGGGTTCGGAGACCCAGTACTTC
D gene: .; V gene: TRBV7-6; clone size: many; J gene: TRBJ1-1; CDR3 protein: CASSGPRGGGNTEAFF; CDR3 DNA: TGTGCCAGCAGCGGTCCCCGGGGGGGGGGTAACACTGAAGCTTTCTTT
D gene: .; V gene: TRBV7-2; clone size: .; J gene: TRBJ1-4; CDR3 protein: CASSSGVANEKLFF; CDR3 DNA: TGTGCCAGCAGCTCAGGGGTGGCGAATGAAAAACTGTTTTTT
D gene: .; V gene: TRBV11-2; clone size: many; J gene: TRBJ1-1; CDR3 protein: CASSLLRANTEAFF; CDR3 DNA: TGTGCCAGCAGCCTGCTGAGGGCCAACACTGAAGCTTTCTTT
D gene: .; V gene: TRBV20-1; clone size: once; J gene: TRBJ2-7; CDR3 protein: CSAGGGGTLEPYEQYF; CDR3 DNA: TGCAGTGCTGGGGGGGGGGGGACACTAGAGCCCTACGAGCAGTACTTC